The present entry profiles one T cell receptor beta chain with its context. The data were taken from a study of shared clonotypes between healthy human individuals. Assay: immunoSEQ multiplex PCR; the TCRdb copy retains only in-frame clones and omits some. The sample holds about 960,000 clones; over 75% are singletons and the top ten take about 1.5%. The V gene end was trimmed by 8 bases and the J gene end by 1 base; junction bases not matched to a gene: 4. The CDR3 spans 13 residues. Per germline, CDR1 SNHLY and CDR2 FYNNEI. The TCR comes from a man aged 18-30 years in good health. The sample consisted of memory CD4+ T cells sorted from blood. Subset described: CD45RA-negative fraction. V and J are TRBV2 and TRBJ2-7, with TRBD1 identical over 8 bases. CDR3 sequence: CASGQGVSYEQYF. The CDR3 DNA reads TGTGCCAGCGGACAGGGAGTATCCTACGAGCAGTACTTC.